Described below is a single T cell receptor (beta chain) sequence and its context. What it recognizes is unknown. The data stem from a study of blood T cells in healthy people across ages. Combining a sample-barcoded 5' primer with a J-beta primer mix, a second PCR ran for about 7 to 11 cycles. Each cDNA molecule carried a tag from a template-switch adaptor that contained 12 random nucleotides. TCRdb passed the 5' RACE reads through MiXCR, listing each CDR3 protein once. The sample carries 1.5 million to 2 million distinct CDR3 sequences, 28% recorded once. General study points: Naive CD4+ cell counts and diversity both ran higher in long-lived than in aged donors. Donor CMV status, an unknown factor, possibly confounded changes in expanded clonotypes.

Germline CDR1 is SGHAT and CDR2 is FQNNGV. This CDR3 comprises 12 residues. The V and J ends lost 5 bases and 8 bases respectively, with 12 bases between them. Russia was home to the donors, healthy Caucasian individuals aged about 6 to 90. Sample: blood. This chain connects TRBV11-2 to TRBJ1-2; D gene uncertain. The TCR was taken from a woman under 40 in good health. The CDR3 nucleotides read TGTGCCAGCAGCCCACCCCATGGAGGCTACACCTTC. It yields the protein CASSPPHGGYTF.